The present T cell receptor (beta chain) was sequenced within a study of blood T cell repertoires in COVID-19. Background on the study: T cells, B-cell-depleted T cells, or PBMCs provided the cDNA or gDNA that served as material.

Profiling relied on immunoSEQ multiplex PCR, and the TCRdb table lists in-frame clones only, not all of them. The table has tens of thousands of clones, roughly 82% seen once. The sequenced material came from peripheral blood. This clonotype was obtained from a woman aged 80 or over with active or convalescent COVID-19.

CDR3 sequence reads: CASMDSDNSPLHF. DNA for the CDR3: TGTGCCAGCATGGACAGTGATAATTCACCCCTCCACTTT. The V gene is TRBV12-3 or TRBV12-4, the J gene TRBJ1-6, with D perhaps TRBD1 (6 bases). The CDR3 is 13 residues long. Trimming took 7 bases from V and 5 from J, leaving 9 bases between them.